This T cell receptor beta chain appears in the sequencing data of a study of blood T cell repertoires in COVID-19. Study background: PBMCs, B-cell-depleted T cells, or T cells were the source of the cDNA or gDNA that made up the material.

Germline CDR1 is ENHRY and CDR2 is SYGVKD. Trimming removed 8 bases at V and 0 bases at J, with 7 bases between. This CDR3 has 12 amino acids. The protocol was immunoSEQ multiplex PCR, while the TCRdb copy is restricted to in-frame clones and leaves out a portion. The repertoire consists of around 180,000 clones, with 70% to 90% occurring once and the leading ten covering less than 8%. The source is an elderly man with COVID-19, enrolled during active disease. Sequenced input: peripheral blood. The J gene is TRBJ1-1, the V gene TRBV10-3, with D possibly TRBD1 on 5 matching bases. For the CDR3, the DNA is TGTGCCATCCGGGGGGTGAACACTGAAGCTTTCTTT. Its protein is CAIRGVNTEAFF.